The clone carrying this T cell receptor (beta chain) was seen a single time. The authors ran a second PCR of about 6 to 11 cycles using a sample-barcoded 5' primer and a J-beta primer mix. Through a template-switch adaptor with 12 random nucleotides, each cDNA molecule received a tag. From the 5' RACE reads, TCRdb called clonotypes with MiXCR, one entry per CDR3 protein. The table includes about 640,000 distinct CDR3 sequences, approximately 30% detected once. The source of the sample is a study of blood T cells in healthy people across ages. The specimen was blood. This clonotype was sampled from an elderly woman in good health.

The chain's CDR3 is CAWRPGQGILLSGANVLTF. In nucleotides, the CDR3 is TGTGCCTGGAGGCCGGGACAGGGGATCCTCCTGTCTGGGGCCAACGTCCTGACTTTC. The chain combines TRBV30 with TRBJ2-6, with 10 bases fitting TRBD1. Trimming cost V 3 bases and J 1 base; bases outside gene matches: 12. The CDR3 contains 19 residues. Germline CDR1 GTSNPN, CDR2 SVGIG (reference sequence). The variable domain in full, completed from reference TRBV30 and TRBJ2-6, reads SQTIHQWPATLVQPVGSPLSLECTVEGTSNPNLYWYRQAAGRGLQLLFYSVGIGQISSEVPQNLSASRPQDRQFILSSKKLLLSDSGFYLCAWRPGQGILLSGANVLTFGAGSRLTVL.